Following are 19 T cell receptor beta chains from one sample sequenced in a study of blood T cell repertoires in COVID-19. The repertoire was sequenced with immunoSEQ multiplex PCR; TCRdb's copy has only in-frame clones and lacks some. The repertoire holds 25,000 to 35,000 clones, with 85% to 90% as singletons. What was sequenced was peripheral blood. These receptors all come from a man aged 70-80 years with active COVID-19.

V gene TRBV7-3 combines with J gene TRBJ2-3, with D uncertain. The CDR3 contains 13 residues. Per the germline V gene, CDR1 is SGHTA and CDR2 is FQGTGA. V was cut by 5 bases and J by 6 bases, with 12 bases left in between. In DNA, the CDR3 is TGTGCCAGCAGCCCCACAGCTGACGATACGCAGTATTTT. The encoded protein is CASSPTADDTQYF. Filled out from reference TRBV7-3 and TRBJ2-3, the complete variable domain reads GAGVSQTPSNKVTEKGKYVELRCDPISGHTALYWYRQSLGQGPEFLIYFQGTGAADDSGLPNDRFFAVRPEGSVSTLKIQRTERGDSAVYLCASSPTADDTQYFGPGTRLTVL.

This chain connects TRBV27 to TRBJ1-6, with a tentative D call TRBD1 (5 bases). Trimming shortened V by 6 bases and J by 0 bases, and 9 bases separated the two germline ends. The CDR3 length is 15 residues. Germline lookup yields CDR1 MNHEY and CDR2 SMNVEV (reference sequence). CDR3: CASSGGSSYNSPLHF. The CDR3 region has the DNA TGTGCCAGCAGCGGGGGGAGCTCCTATAATTCACCCCTCCACTTT.

The chain employs TRBV9 and TRBJ2-5; D is unclear. Germline CDR1 and CDR2: SGDLS and YYNGEE. The CDR3 is 17 residues long. Between the trimmed V and J ends, which lost 3 bases and 5 bases, there was a span of 23 bases. In DNA form, the CDR3 reads TGTGCCAGCAGCGATACCTATCGGCACGAAGCGACGGAGACCCAGTACTTC. Amino acid sequence: CASSDTYRHEATETQYF.

The CDR3 is CASSEAFGLASETQYF. DNA for the CDR3: TGTGCCAGCAGTGAAGCGTTCGGACTAGCGTCAGAGACCCAGTACTTC. The V call is TRBV6-1, the J call TRBJ2-5; 9 positions agree with TRBD2. Trimming cost V 0 bases and J 4 bases; bases outside gene matches: 6. Looked up from germline, CDR1 is MNHNS and CDR2 is SASEGT. The CDR3 is made up of 16 amino acids.

The rearrangement joins TRBV12-3 or TRBV12-4 to TRBJ1-3; D possibly corresponds to TRBD1 (5 bases). The CDR3 contains 13 residues. Trimming shortened V by 1 base and J by 7 bases, and 8 bases separated the two germline ends. CDR3 DNA sequence: TGTGCCAGCAGTTTAGGGGGCCGGAACACCATATATTTT. It yields the protein CASSLGGRNTIYF.

Turning to this clone: A junction end diverges from the germline sequence, so it may reflect a read error. The gene calls are TRBV4-1 and TRBJ2-5; 9 nucleotides agree with TRBD1. Germline assignment: CDR1 MGHRA and CDR2 YSYEKL. This CDR3 contains 14 residues. CDR3 in DNA: TGCGCCAGCAGCCCCAACAGGGGGCAAGGGACCCAGTACTTC. This encodes CASSPNRGQGTQYF.

In DNA form, the CDR3 reads TGTGCCAGCAGCCAAGGACTAGCGGGGGGCGGTGAGCAGTACTTC. Its protein product is CASSQGLAGGGEQYF. The chain has TRBV2 and TRBJ2-7; 14 bases align to TRBD2. The CDR3 length is 15 residues. V dropped 6 bases and J dropped 7; count of bases not matched to a gene: 8. Germline V gene sequence: CDR1 SNHLY, CDR2 FYNNEI. Filled out from reference TRBV2 and TRBJ2-7, the complete variable domain reads EPEVTQTPSHQVTQMGQEVILRCVPISNHLYFYWYRQILGQKVEFLVSFYNNEISEKSEIFDDQFSVERPDGSNFTLKIRSTKLEDSAMYFCASSQGLAGGGEQYFGPGTRLTVT.

This rearrangement joins TRBV28 to TRBJ1-2; TRBD1 is a possible D gene (5 bases). The CDR3 has 13 amino acids. Germline CDR1 is MDHEN and CDR2 is SYDVKM. Trimming pared 5 bases from V and 4 bases from J, leaving 11 bases between. The CDR3 coding sequence is TGTGCCAGCAGTGTACAGGCTCTCTATGGCTACACCTTC. Translating gives CASSVQALYGYTF.

This clone turned up a few times. The chain employs TRBV7-2 and TRBJ2-7; 9 bases agree with TRBD2. V shed 0 bases and J 0 bases; nucleotides not matched to a gene: 6. The CDR3 runs to 17 residues. CDR1 and CDR2 (germline): SGHTA, FQGNSA. CDR3 in DNA: TGTGCCAGCAGCTTAGCGCTTGGTAGCGGGGGCTCCTACGAGCAGTACTTC. This codes for CASSLALGSGGSYEQYF.

The CDR3 DNA reads as TGTGCCAGCAGCCCCTCACTTGACAGGGACAAGTACTTC. Protein sequence: CASSPSLDRDKYF. The rearrangement joins TRBV7-8 to TRBJ2-7; 7 bases agree with TRBD1. Trimming cost V 5 bases and J 11 bases; bases outside gene matches: 12. Germline V gene data show CDR1 as SGHVS and CDR2 as FQNEAQ. The CDR3 is 13 amino acids.

The rearrangement links TRBV7-9 to TRBJ2-3, with 7 bases fitting TRBD2. Germline loops: CDR1 SEHNR, CDR2 FQNEAQ (reference sequence). Trimming cost V 6 bases and J 2 bases; bases outside gene matches: 5. The CDR3 is 14 amino acids. The CDR3 reads CASSRAGPTDTQYF. The CDR3 DNA reads as TGTGCCAGCAGTAGAGCGGGGCCCACAGATACGCAGTATTTT.

The chain uses TRBV6-2 or TRBV6-3 and TRBJ2-7; 9 nucleotides align to TRBD1. CDR1 is MNHEY and CDR2 is SVGEGT in the germline V gene. CDR3 length: 15 amino acids. After removal of 5 bases from V and 0 bases from J, the junction contained 5 bases not matched to a gene. CDR3 in DNA: TGTGCCAGCAGTCCCTCGGGACAGGGCTCCTACGAGCAGTACTTC. This encodes CASSPSGQGSYEQYF.

V and J are TRBV7-2 and TRBJ2-5; TRBD2 matches at 11 bases. Losses at the gene ends were 10 bases for V and 5 bases for J; bases not matched to a gene: 12. The germline CDR1 and CDR2 sequences are SGHTA and FQGNSA. The CDR3 runs 15 residues. CDR3 sequence reads: CAIKRTSGSGETQYF. The CDR3 DNA sequence: TGTGCCATAAAAAGGACTAGCGGGTCAGGGGAGACCCAGTACTTC.

The J gene is TRBJ2-7, the V gene TRBV14, with a tentative D call TRBD1 (6 bases). This CDR3 is 13 amino acids long. The V gene's germline CDR1 is SGHDN and CDR2 FVKESK. V was shortened by 3 bases and J by 6 bases, with 12 bases between the two germline ends. Written as DNA, the CDR3 is TGTGCCAGCAGCCAGGACAGAATCGGCGAGCAGTACTTC. It codes for CASSQDRIGEQYF.

This rearrangement joins TRBV6-4 to TRBJ2-1; 8 positions match TRBD2. The CDR3 has 14 amino acids. V was pared by 5 bases and J by 5 bases, with 5 bases of the junction left unmatched. Germline values: CDR1 MRHNA, CDR2 SNTAGT. CDR3 sequence (DNA): TGTGCCAGCAGTCGGGCGGGGGGAAACAATGAGCAGTTCTTC. Amino acid sequence: CASSRAGGNNEQFF.

The chain is built from TRBV3-1 (or the pseudogene TRBV3-2) and TRBJ2-1; D not certain. The CDR3 extends over 14 amino acids. Trimming removed 1 base from V and 4 bases from J, with 8 bases in between. Germline V lookup: CDR1 LGHDT, CDR2 YNNKEL (reference sequence). CDR3 sequence (DNA): TGTGCCAGCAGCCAAGGGCCCCAGTACAATGAGCAGTTCTTC. Protein: CASSQGPQYNEQFF.

The rearrangement links TRBV18 to TRBJ2-7, with 7 bases aligning to TRBD1. V dropped 3 bases and J dropped 0; count of bases not matched to a gene: 11. Germline V CDR1 and CDR2: KGHSH, LQKENI. The CDR3 length is 17 residues. This CDR3 reads CASSPPPGTEFSYEQYF. CDR3 coding DNA: TGTGCCAGCTCACCGCCTCCCGGGACAGAGTTCTCCTACGAGCAGTACTTC.

The V gene is TRBV29-1, the J gene TRBJ2-3, with 7 bases matching TRBD1. The CDR3 loop spans 13 amino acids. The germline CDR1 and CDR2 sequences are SQVTM and ANQGSEA. V lost 1 base and J lost 4; bases outside the gene matches: 2. CDR3 in amino acids: CSVEGRGSDTQYF. CDR3 bases: TGCAGCGTTGAAGGCAGGGGGTCAGATACGCAGTATTTT.

The chain employs TRBV9 and TRBJ1-5; a possible D gene is TRBD1 (6 bases). V shed 4 bases and J shed 5 bases, with 13 bases lying between them. CDR1 SGDLS and CDR2 YYNGEE come from the germline V gene. The CDR3 runs to 14 residues. The CDR3 is CASSMGDTDQPQHF. As DNA, the CDR3 is TGTGCCAGCAGCATGGGGGACACAGATCAGCCCCAGCATTTT.